This T cell receptor beta chain came from a study of beta chain features in type 1 diabetes. Trimming stripped 5 bases from V and 1 base from J, with 12 bases between. The CDR3 is 14 amino acids. Germline CDR1 and CDR2: SNHLY and FYNNEI. The investigators reverse transcribed all of the isolated RNA, so they sequenced expressed TCRB transcripts. Clones were sequenced by immunoSEQ multiplex PCR, and TCRdb holds only the in-frame ones, with some missing. The sample includes around 600,000 clones, about an eighth of them seen just once. Study-wide results and limits: People with Type 1 diabetes carried modestly yet significantly shorter TCRB CDR3s in all four CD4+ subsets.

A few counts support this clone. Antigen: not known. The rearrangement links TRBV2 to TRBJ2-7; the D is unclear. Sequenced sample: naive CD4+ T cells from blood. This TCR was sampled from a man younger than 40 with type 1 diabetes. CDR3 protein: CASSHPLRSYEQYF. Written as DNA, the CDR3 is TGTGCCAGCAGTCACCCCCTCAGATCCTACGAGCAGTACTTC.